A selection of T cell receptor beta chains follows, all from one sample in a study of radiation and T cells in renal cell carcinoma. Repertoires were generated with immunoSEQ multiplex PCR, while TCRdb's copy carries only in-frame clones and drops some. The sample records around 99,000 clones, approximately 82% being singletons. The sample consisted of blood, taken from a patient whose treatment included radiotherapy and nephrectomy. Receptors were obtained from a man between 60 and 75 years old with renal cell carcinoma. Each CDR3 is given with its conserved first and last residue. The D gene is left open where the match is weak. Where a row states a size, it is once, few, many or the class of an expanded clone; other rows omit it.

j_gene: TRBJ2-1
d_gene: TRBD2
len: 14
v_gene: TRBV11-2
abundance: -
CDR3aa: CASTRNGTSVEQFF
CDR3nt: TGTGCCAGCACCCGAAACGGGACTAGCGTTGAGCAGTTCTTC

j_gene: TRBJ2-7
d_gene: TRBD1
len: 14
v_gene: TRBV28
abundance: -
CDR3aa: CASRSTGGPYEQYF
CDR3nt: TGTGCCAGCAGGTCGACAGGGGGACCTTACGAGCAGTACTTC

j_gene: TRBJ2-2
d_gene: TRBD2
len: 16
v_gene: TRBV4-1
abundance: -
CDR3aa: CASSSSSGRATGELFF
CDR3nt: TGCGCCAGCAGCTCCTCCAGCGGGAGGGCCACCGGGGAGCTGTTTTTT

j_gene: TRBJ2-7
d_gene: -
len: 14
v_gene: TRBV5-1
abundance: -
CDR3aa: CASSLSGTSYEQYF
CDR3nt: TGCGCCAGCAGCTTATCAGGGACCTCCTACGAGCAGTACTTC

j_gene: TRBJ2-1
d_gene: -
len: 14
v_gene: TRBV25-1
abundance: -
CDR3aa: CASSESRQYNEQFF
CDR3nt: TGTGCCAGCAGTGAATCCCGTCAATACAATGAGCAGTTCTTC

j_gene: TRBJ2-1
d_gene: -
len: 17
v_gene: TRBV7-2
abundance: -
CDR3aa: CASSLVLLASSYNEQFF
CDR3nt: TGTGCCAGCAGCTTAGTTCTTCTAGCCTCCTCCTACAATGAGCAGTTCTTC

j_gene: TRBJ2-7
d_gene: -
len: 11
v_gene: TRBV7-9
abundance: -
CDR3aa: CASSARYEQYF
CDR3nt: TGTGCCAGCAGCGCGAGGTACGAGCAGTACTTC

j_gene: TRBJ2-5
d_gene: TRBD1
len: 14
v_gene: TRBV6-6
abundance: -
CDR3aa: CASSPGQGWETQYF
CDR3nt: TGTGCCAGCAGCCCCGGACAGGGTTGGGAGACCCAGTACTTC

j_gene: TRBJ1-3
d_gene: -
len: 16
v_gene: TRBV18
abundance: -
CDR3aa: CASSPPSGDSGNTIYF
CDR3nt: TGTGCCAGCTCACCACCCTCCGGAGACTCTGGAAACACCATATATTTT

j_gene: TRBJ1-1
d_gene: -
len: 14
v_gene: TRBV6-5
abundance: -
CDR3aa: CASSYRRENTEAFF
CDR3nt: TGTGCCAGCAGTTATCGCAGGGAGAACACTGAAGCTTTCTTT

j_gene: TRBJ2-3
d_gene: TRBD2
len: 17
v_gene: TRBV5-1
abundance: -
CDR3aa: CASSLVREGLSTDTQYF
CDR3nt: TGCGCCAGCAGCTTGGTGCGGGAGGGCCTAAGCACAGATACGCAGTATTTT

j_gene: TRBJ1-4
d_gene: -
len: 13
v_gene: TRBV6-1
abundance: -
CDR3aa: CASSESGWEKLFF
CDR3nt: TGTGCCAGCAGTGAATCAGGGTGGGAAAAACTGTTTTTT

j_gene: TRBJ2-1
d_gene: -
len: 17
v_gene: TRBV7-9
abundance: -
CDR3aa: CASSFPPGLETYNEQFF
CDR3nt: TGTGCCAGCAGCTTCCCGCCGGGACTCGAAACGTACAATGAGCAGTTCTTC

j_gene: TRBJ1-3
d_gene: TRBD1
len: 15
v_gene: TRBV5-1
abundance: once
CDR3aa: CASSRDSDSGNTIYF
CDR3nt: TGCGCCAGCAGCCGGGACAGTGACTCTGGAAACACCATATATTTT

j_gene: TRBJ1-1
d_gene: -
len: 13
v_gene: TRBV19
abundance: -
CDR3aa: CASSILGPSEAFF
CDR3nt: TGTGCCAGTAGTATCCTAGGTCCTTCTGAAGCTTTCTTT

j_gene: TRBJ2-2
d_gene: TRBD2
len: 12
v_gene: TRBV7-9
abundance: -
CDR3aa: CASLAGTGELFF
CDR3nt: TGTGCCAGCCTAGCGGGAACCGGGGAGCTGTTTTTT

j_gene: TRBJ1-1
d_gene: -
len: 13
v_gene: TRBV19
abundance: -
CDR3aa: CASSIRVGAEAFF
CDR3nt: TGTGCCAGTAGTATACGGGTTGGCGCTGAAGCTTTCTTT

j_gene: TRBJ2-7
d_gene: TRBD2
len: 14
v_gene: TRBV19
abundance: few
CDR3aa: CASTSSGSVSEQYF
CDR3nt: TGTGCCAGTACCTCTAGCGGGAGCGTCAGCGAGCAGTACTTC

j_gene: TRBJ2-7
d_gene: TRBD1
len: 15
v_gene: TRBV5-1
abundance: -
CDR3aa: CASSLLGTVSYEQYF
CDR3nt: TGCGCCAGCAGCTTGCTCGGGACAGTTTCCTACGAGCAGTACTTC

j_gene: TRBJ2-7
d_gene: -
len: 11
v_gene: TRBV7-2
abundance: -
CDR3aa: CASSLADEQYF
CDR3nt: TGTGCCAGCAGCTTAGCGGACGAGCAGTACTTC

j_gene: TRBJ1-5
d_gene: -
len: 13
v_gene: TRBV2
abundance: -
CDR3aa: CASIKDFNQPQHF
CDR3nt: TGTGCCAGCATAAAGGACTTCAATCAGCCCCAGCATTTT

j_gene: TRBJ2-2
d_gene: -
len: 14
v_gene: TRBV6-1
abundance: -
CDR3aa: CASKRTYTTGELFF
CDR3nt: TGTGCCAGCAAACGGACATATACCACCGGGGAGCTGTTTTTT

j_gene: TRBJ2-7
d_gene: -
len: 17
v_gene: TRBV21-1
abundance: once
CDR3aa: CASSPRRLAGGPGEQYF
CDR3nt: TGTGCCAGCAGCCCCAGGAGACTAGCGGGAGGGCCGGGGGAGCAGTACTTC

j_gene: TRBJ2-3
d_gene: TRBD1
len: 17
v_gene: TRBV28
abundance: -
CDR3aa: CASSLYRGIKGPDTQYF
CDR3nt: TGTGCCAGCAGTTTATACAGGGGGATTAAGGGGCCAGATACGCAGTATTTT

j_gene: TRBJ2-6
d_gene: -
len: 15
v_gene: TRBV7-9
abundance: -
CDR3aa: CASSSLSSGANVLTF
CDR3nt: TGTGCCAGCAGCTCACTAAGCTCTGGGGCCAACGTCCTGACTTTC

j_gene: TRBJ1-5
d_gene: -
len: 10
v_gene: TRBV21-1
abundance: -
CDR3aa: CASSKGPQHF
CDR3nt: TGTGCCAGCAGCAAGGGTCCCCAGCATTTT

j_gene: TRBJ1-2
d_gene: -
len: 12
v_gene: TRBV29-1
abundance: -
CDR3aa: CSVQLNNYGYTF
CDR3nt: TGCAGCGTTCAGTTGAATAACTATGGCTACACCTTC

j_gene: TRBJ1-2
d_gene: -
len: 12
v_gene: TRBV6-6
abundance: once
CDR3aa: CASSYQGNGYTF
CDR3nt: TGTGCCAGCAGTTACCAGGGAAACGGCTACACCTTC

j_gene: TRBJ1-2
d_gene: -
len: 14
v_gene: TRBV6-6
abundance: -
CDR3aa: CASSYMGRDPGYTF
CDR3nt: TGTGCCAGCAGTTACATGGGCCGAGACCCAGGCTACACCTTC

j_gene: TRBJ1-3
d_gene: -
len: 16
v_gene: TRBV7-2
abundance: -
CDR3aa: CASSLAPSPGGNTIYF
CDR3nt: TGTGCCAGCAGCTTAGCCCCGTCGCCGGGTGGAAACACCATATATTTT

j_gene: TRBJ1-1
d_gene: -
len: 15
v_gene: TRBV9
abundance: -
CDR3aa: CASSVSRALVSEAFF
CDR3nt: TGTGCCAGCAGCGTTAGCAGAGCCTTGGTTAGTGAAGCTTTCTTT

j_gene: TRBJ2-5
d_gene: -
len: 13
v_gene: TRBV28
abundance: -
CDR3aa: CASRPTSPETQYF
CDR3nt: TGTGCCAGCAGACCGACTAGTCCCGAGACCCAGTACTTC

j_gene: TRBJ2-1
d_gene: TRBD2
len: 14
v_gene: TRBV27
abundance: -
CDR3aa: CASRSVREEGEQFF
CDR3nt: TGTGCCAGCAGGTCTGTACGGGAGGAGGGTGAGCAGTTCTTC

j_gene: TRBJ2-1
d_gene: -
len: 16
v_gene: TRBV9
abundance: -
CDR3aa: CASSVTDLGSYNEQFF
CDR3nt: TGTGCCAGCAGCGTAACGGACCTGGGCTCCTACAATGAGCAGTTCTTC

j_gene: TRBJ2-7
d_gene: -
len: 14
v_gene: TRBV2
abundance: -
CDR3aa: CASSGGQGPYEQYF
CDR3nt: TGTGCCAGCAGTGGAGGGCAGGGTCCCTACGAGCAGTACTTC

j_gene: TRBJ2-1
d_gene: -
len: 15
v_gene: TRBV5-1
abundance: -
CDR3aa: CASSLQRSSYNEQFF
CDR3nt: TGCGCCAGCAGCTTGCAGCGGAGCTCCTACAATGAGCAGTTCTTC

j_gene: TRBJ2-7
d_gene: -
len: 14
v_gene: TRBV7-9
abundance: -
CDR3aa: CASSERAGSYEQYF
CDR3nt: TGTGCCAGCAGCGAACGGGCCGGAAGCTACGAGCAGTACTTC

j_gene: TRBJ1-1
d_gene: TRBD1
len: 19
v_gene: TRBV7-2
abundance: once
CDR3aa: CASSLAGQGAPGLNTEAFF
CDR3nt: TGTGCCAGCAGCTTAGCGGGACAGGGGGCGCCGGGGTTGAACACTGAAGCTTTCTTT

j_gene: TRBJ1-2
d_gene: -
len: 12
v_gene: TRBV29-1
abundance: -
CDR3aa: CSASGTNYGYTF
CDR3nt: TGCAGCGCCTCCGGGACTAACTATGGCTACACCTTC

j_gene: TRBJ2-5
d_gene: TRBD1
len: 14
v_gene: TRBV6-6
abundance: -
CDR3aa: CASSYWDSQETQYF
CDR3nt: TGTGCCAGCAGTTACTGGGACAGCCAAGAGACCCAGTACTTC

j_gene: TRBJ2-7
d_gene: -
len: 14
v_gene: TRBV6-1
abundance: -
CDR3aa: CASSEGGDVGEQYF
CDR3nt: TGTGCCAGCAGTGAAGGTGGGGACGTTGGGGAGCAGTACTTC

j_gene: TRBJ2-3
d_gene: -
len: 16
v_gene: TRBV4-2
abundance: -
CDR3aa: CASSQVGAPSTDTQYF
CDR3nt: TGTGCCAGCAGCCAAGTTGGCGCACCAAGCACAGATACGCAGTATTTT

j_gene: TRBJ2-2
d_gene: -
len: 12
v_gene: TRBV7-2
abundance: -
CDR3aa: CASSHRGGELFF
CDR3nt: TGTGCCAGCAGCCACCGAGGGGGGGAGCTGTTTTTT

j_gene: TRBJ2-1
d_gene: -
len: 14
v_gene: TRBV7-2
abundance: -
CDR3aa: CASSPLGGSDEQFF
CDR3nt: TGTGCCAGCAGCCCTCTTGGGGGAAGCGATGAGCAGTTCTTC

j_gene: TRBJ2-7
d_gene: -
len: 11
v_gene: TRBV11-2
abundance: once
CDR3aa: CASSFSYEQYF
CDR3nt: TGTGCCAGCAGCTTCTCTTACGAGCAGTACTTC

j_gene: TRBJ2-1
d_gene: -
len: 16
v_gene: TRBV10-2
abundance: -
CDR3aa: CASSDYTNPSYNEQFF
CDR3nt: TGCGCCAGCAGTGATTACACCAACCCCTCCTACAATGAGCAGTTCTTC

j_gene: TRBJ2-1
d_gene: -
len: 15
v_gene: TRBV7-8
abundance: once
CDR3aa: CASSYRDSVYNEQFF
CDR3nt: TGTGCCAGCAGCTACCGGGATTCAGTCTACAATGAGCAGTTCTTC

j_gene: TRBJ2-7
d_gene: TRBD1
len: 15
v_gene: TRBV11-1
abundance: -
CDR3aa: CASSLRTGGFYEQYF
CDR3nt: TGTGCCAGCAGCTTACGGACAGGGGGCTTCTACGAGCAGTACTTC

j_gene: TRBJ2-1
d_gene: TRBD2
len: 15
v_gene: TRBV19
abundance: -
CDR3aa: CASRTSGGVYNEQFF
CDR3nt: TGTGCCAGTCGAACTAGCGGAGGAGTTTACAATGAGCAGTTCTTC

j_gene: TRBJ2-6
d_gene: -
len: 16
v_gene: TRBV2
abundance: -
CDR3aa: CASSGSSLSGANVLTF
CDR3nt: TGTGCCAGCAGTGGGTCCAGCCTCTCTGGGGCCAACGTCCTGACTTTC

j_gene: TRBJ1-1
d_gene: -
len: 14
v_gene: TRBV6-6
abundance: -
CDR3aa: CASSYAAEGTEAFF
CDR3nt: TGTGCCAGCAGTTATGCCGCGGAGGGCACTGAAGCTTTCTTT

j_gene: TRBJ2-7
d_gene: -
len: 16
v_gene: TRBV28
abundance: -
CDR3aa: CASSLYRRPPEDEQYF
CDR3nt: TGTGCCAGCAGTTTATATCGCCGTCCACCCGAAGACGAGCAGTACTTC

j_gene: TRBJ2-2
d_gene: TRBD1
len: 15
v_gene: TRBV25-1
abundance: -
CDR3aa: CASSESDRDTGELFF
CDR3nt: TGTGCCAGCAGTGAATCCGACAGGGACACCGGGGAGCTGTTTTTT

j_gene: TRBJ1-1
d_gene: TRBD1
len: 13
v_gene: TRBV28
abundance: -
CDR3aa: CASRGGQGVQAFF
CDR3nt: TGTGCCAGCAGAGGGGGACAGGGGGTGCAGGCTTTCTTT

j_gene: TRBJ1-1
d_gene: TRBD1
len: 13
v_gene: TRBV28
abundance: -
CDR3aa: CASTSQGGTEAFF
CDR3nt: TGTGCCAGCACCTCACAGGGGGGTACTGAAGCTTTCTTT